The entry that follows covers one TCR beta chain sequence. Repertoires were generated with immunoSEQ multiplex PCR, while TCRdb's copy carries only in-frame clones and drops some. The sample holds some 180,000 clones, around 85% seen once. The CDR3 has 13 residues. The V gene lost 6 bases and the J gene lost 2 bases, with 8 bases spanning the gap. Germline CDR1 reads SEHNR; CDR2 reads FQNEAQ (reference sequence). The sample originates from a study of blood T cell repertoires in COVID-19. Sequenced material: peripheral blood. The sequence derives from a woman aged 55-75 years with acute or convalescent COVID-19. This sequence joins TRBV7-9 and TRBJ1-3; D may be TRBD1 (5 bases). The CDR3 reads CASREGAGNTIYF. For the CDR3, the DNA is TGTGCCAGCAGGGAAGGGGCTGGAAACACCATATATTTT.